A selection of T cell receptor beta chains follows, all from one sample in a study of PD-L1 blockade in urothelial cancer. The assay was immunoSEQ multiplex PCR, and TCRdb's table has in-frame clones only and misses some. Of tens of thousands of clones listed, roughly 82% are singletons. Sample: PBMCs, taken around atezolizumab (anti-PD-L1) treatment. These receptors came from a man between 65 and 85 years old with urothelial cancer. The CDR3 runs from the conserved cysteine through the conserved F or W. D genes are given only for firm matches. The listing skips clone size in some rows; elsewhere it reads once, few, many or a size class.

CDR3aa: CASSGGAKGTIYF
CDR3nt: TGTGCCAGCAGCGGAGGGGCTAAGGGCACCATATATTTT
j_gene: TRBJ1-3
abundance: few
d_gene: -
v_gene: TRBV7-3

CDR3aa: CASRTGVGEQYF
CDR3nt: TGTGCCAGCCGGACAGGGGTGGGGGAGCAGTACTTC
j_gene: TRBJ2-7
abundance: -
d_gene: TRBD1
v_gene: TRBV2

CDR3aa: CASSPSPSYEQYF
CDR3nt: TGTGCCAGCTCACCCTCCCCCTCCTACGAGCAGTACTTC
j_gene: TRBJ2-7
abundance: -
d_gene: -
v_gene: TRBV18

CDR3aa: CSVLGYSTYEQYF
CDR3nt: TGCAGCGTTCTTGGTTACAGCACCTACGAGCAGTACTTC
j_gene: TRBJ2-7
abundance: -
d_gene: -
v_gene: TRBV29-1

CDR3aa: CASSSITGTGANVLTF
CDR3nt: TGCGCCAGCAGCTCGATCACAGGGACTGGGGCCAACGTCCTGACTTTC
j_gene: TRBJ2-6
abundance: -
d_gene: -
v_gene: TRBV5-1

CDR3aa: CASSTTVSNQPQHF
CDR3nt: TGTGCCAGCAGCACGACAGTCTCCAATCAGCCCCAGCATTTT
j_gene: TRBJ1-5
abundance: -
d_gene: -
v_gene: TRBV7-2

CDR3aa: CASSDLQSSYGYTF
CDR3nt: TGTGCCAGCAGTGACCTCCAATCGAGCTATGGCTACACCTTC
j_gene: TRBJ1-2
abundance: -
d_gene: -
v_gene: TRBV25-1

CDR3aa: CATEKDQGNEQFF
CDR3nt: TGTGCCACTGAAAAAGATCAGGGGAATGAGCAGTTCTTC
j_gene: TRBJ2-1
abundance: -
d_gene: -
v_gene: TRBV19

CDR3aa: CASSIRGNTGELFF
CDR3nt: TGTGCCAGTAGTATAAGGGGGAACACCGGGGAGCTGTTTTTT
j_gene: TRBJ2-2
abundance: -
d_gene: -
v_gene: TRBV19

CDR3aa: CASSLRRLTEAFF
CDR3nt: TGTGCCAGCAGCTTGAGACGACTCACTGAAGCTTTCTTT
j_gene: TRBJ1-1
abundance: few
d_gene: -
v_gene: TRBV5-6

CDR3aa: CSFGNGRANIQYF
CDR3nt: -
j_gene: TRBJ2-4
abundance: -
d_gene: -
v_gene: TRBV29-1

CDR3aa: CASSLMAERSGANVLTF
CDR3nt: TGTGCCAGCAGCTTGATGGCGGAGAGGTCGGGGGCCAACGTCCTGACTTTC
j_gene: TRBJ2-6
abundance: -
d_gene: -
v_gene: TRBV5-4

CDR3aa: CASSARSVNNSPLHF
CDR3nt: TGTGCCAGCAGCGCCCGGAGCGTCAATAATTCACCCCTCCACTTT
j_gene: TRBJ1-6
abundance: -
d_gene: -
v_gene: TRBV7-2

CDR3aa: CASRLGGYEQYF
CDR3nt: TGTGCCAGCAGGTTGGGGGGGTACGAGCAGTACTTC
j_gene: TRBJ2-7
abundance: -
d_gene: TRBD2
v_gene: TRBV28

CDR3aa: CASTLGQETQPQHF
CDR3nt: TGTGCCAGTACTTTAGGACAAGAGACCCAGCCCCAGCATTTT
j_gene: TRBJ1-5
abundance: once
d_gene: -
v_gene: TRBV19

CDR3aa: CASSIAGGNYEQYF
CDR3nt: TGTGCCAGTAGTATAGCCGGGGGGAACTACGAGCAGTACTTC
j_gene: TRBJ2-7
abundance: few
d_gene: TRBD2
v_gene: TRBV19

CDR3aa: CASGGRGIEQYF
CDR3nt: TGTGCCAGCGGCGGCAGGGGAATCGAGCAGTACTTC
j_gene: TRBJ2-7
abundance: -
d_gene: -
v_gene: TRBV2

CDR3aa: CASRDRVKTQYF
CDR3nt: TGTGCCAGCCGGGACAGGGTCAAGACCCAGTACTTC
j_gene: TRBJ2-5
abundance: once
d_gene: TRBD1
v_gene: TRBV6-1

CDR3aa: CASSISVGHETYEQYF
CDR3nt: TGTGCCAGCAGTATATCGGTGGGACATGAGACCTACGAGCAGTACTTC
j_gene: TRBJ2-7
abundance: once
d_gene: -
v_gene: TRBV27

CDR3aa: CASSLERTRQNTQYF
CDR3nt: TGCGCCAGCAGCTTGGAAAGGACCAGACAGAATACGCAGTATTTT
j_gene: TRBJ2-3
abundance: -
d_gene: -
v_gene: TRBV5-1

CDR3aa: CASSSRTSATGELFF
CDR3nt: TGTGCCAGTAGTTCCCGGACTAGCGCCACCGGGGAGCTGTTTTTT
j_gene: TRBJ2-2
abundance: -
d_gene: TRBD2
v_gene: TRBV19

CDR3aa: CASSPAGSGTEAFF
CDR3nt: TGTGCCAGCTCACCAGCAGGCTCAGGCACTGAAGCTTTCTTT
j_gene: TRBJ1-1
abundance: once
d_gene: -
v_gene: TRBV18

CDR3aa: CASSPGLGAIGYTF
CDR3nt: TGTGCCAGCAGCCCCGGTTTAGGGGCGATTGGCTACACCTTC
j_gene: TRBJ1-2
abundance: -
d_gene: -
v_gene: TRBV9

CDR3aa: CATSGTNLYGYTF
CDR3nt: TGTGCCACCTCGGGAACAAACCTCTATGGCTACACCTTC
j_gene: TRBJ1-2
abundance: medium-sized
d_gene: -
v_gene: TRBV28

CDR3aa: CAIKTGTGMNTEAFF
CDR3nt: TGTGCCATCAAAACCGGGACAGGGATGAACACTGAAGCTTTCTTT
j_gene: TRBJ1-1
abundance: -
d_gene: TRBD1
v_gene: TRBV10-3

CDR3aa: CASGLQSGTGELFF
CDR3nt: TGTGCTAGTGGCCTGCAGTCGGGCACCGGGGAGCTGTTTTTT
j_gene: TRBJ2-2
abundance: -
d_gene: -
v_gene: TRBV12-5

CDR3aa: CAWSVPGTGGNQPQHF
CDR3nt: TGTGCCTGGAGTGTACCCGGGACAGGGGGCAATCAGCCCCAGCATTTT
j_gene: TRBJ1-5
abundance: few
d_gene: TRBD1
v_gene: TRBV30

CDR3aa: CASSLSIRKADTQYF
CDR3nt: TGTGCCAGCAGTTTATCGATCAGGAAGGCAGATACGCAGTATTTT
j_gene: TRBJ2-3
abundance: -
d_gene: -
v_gene: TRBV27

CDR3aa: CASSQREGIDTQYF
CDR3nt: TGTGCCAGTTCCCAGCGGGAGGGAATAGATACGCAGTATTTT
j_gene: TRBJ2-3
abundance: -
d_gene: TRBD2
v_gene: TRBV6-1

CDR3aa: CASSLGGTGYTYEQYF
CDR3nt: TGTGCCAGCAGTTTGGGGGGGACAGGGTATACCTACGAGCAGTACTTC
j_gene: TRBJ2-7
abundance: once
d_gene: TRBD1
v_gene: TRBV28

CDR3aa: CASRLSGTAYNSPLHF
CDR3nt: TGCGCCAGCCGACTATCCGGGACAGCCTATAATTCACCCCTCCACTTT
j_gene: TRBJ1-6
abundance: -
d_gene: TRBD1
v_gene: TRBV5-1

CDR3aa: CASRAGVNYGYTF
CDR3nt: TGTGCCAGCAGGGCAGGGGTGAACTATGGCTACACCTTC
j_gene: TRBJ1-2
abundance: few
d_gene: -
v_gene: TRBV2

CDR3aa: CASSSETPPGTQYF
CDR3nt: TGTGCCAGCAGCTCCGAGACTCCCCCGGGTACGCAGTATTTT
j_gene: TRBJ2-3
abundance: -
d_gene: -
v_gene: TRBV7-9

CDR3aa: CASSLGDKNYGYTF
CDR3nt: TGTGCCAGCAGCCTAGGGGACAAGAACTATGGCTACACCTTC
j_gene: TRBJ1-2
abundance: -
d_gene: -
v_gene: TRBV9

CDR3aa: CASKAGAGYTF
CDR3nt: TGTGCCAGCAAGGCAGGGGCCGGCTACACCTTC
j_gene: TRBJ1-2
abundance: -
d_gene: -
v_gene: TRBV2

CDR3aa: CASSLDGNNEKLFF
CDR3nt: TGTGCCAGCAGCCTAGACGGGAATAATGAAAAACTGTTTTTT
j_gene: TRBJ1-4
abundance: -
d_gene: -
v_gene: TRBV7-2

CDR3aa: CASALGQRNQPQHF
CDR3nt: TGTGCTAGTGCCCTCGGACAGCGCAATCAGCCCCAGCATTTT
j_gene: TRBJ1-5
abundance: -
d_gene: -
v_gene: TRBV12-5

CDR3aa: CASTLKREAGNTIYF
CDR3nt: TGTGCCAGCACCCTGAAGAGGGAGGCTGGAAACACCATATATTTT
j_gene: TRBJ1-3
abundance: -
d_gene: -
v_gene: TRBV28

CDR3aa: CASSAGDRNQPQHF
CDR3nt: TGTGCCAGCAGCGCGGGCGACAGGAATCAGCCCCAGCATTTT
j_gene: TRBJ1-5
abundance: -
d_gene: -
v_gene: TRBV5-6

CDR3aa: CASSPGGRDTIYF
CDR3nt: TGTGCCAGCTCGCCAGGAGGGAGGGACACCATATATTTT
j_gene: TRBJ1-3
abundance: -
d_gene: -
v_gene: TRBV18

CDR3aa: CASSLGRGDQPQHF
CDR3nt: TGTGCCAGCAGTTTAGGACGGGGGGATCAGCCCCAGCATTTT
j_gene: TRBJ1-5
abundance: -
d_gene: -
v_gene: TRBV27

CDR3aa: CASSDMGGTDTQYF
CDR3nt: TGTGCCAGCAGTGACATGGGCGGCACAGATACGCAGTATTTT
j_gene: TRBJ2-3
abundance: -
d_gene: -
v_gene: TRBV6-4

CDR3aa: CSVVSGTGTGEQFF
CDR3nt: TGCAGCGTTGTAAGCGGGACAGGGACGGGTGAGCAGTTCTTC
j_gene: TRBJ2-1
abundance: -
d_gene: TRBD1
v_gene: TRBV29-1

CDR3aa: CASSVVGVETQYF
CDR3nt: TGTGCCAGCAGCGTAGTAGGGGTGGAGACCCAGTACTTC
j_gene: TRBJ2-5
abundance: -
d_gene: -
v_gene: TRBV9

CDR3aa: CASRLRTDNQPQHF
CDR3nt: TGTGCAAGTCGCTTAAGGACAGATAATCAGCCCCAGCATTTT
j_gene: TRBJ1-5
abundance: -
d_gene: -
v_gene: TRBV12-2

CDR3aa: CASSVRRRENTEAFF
CDR3nt: TGTGCCAGCAGTGTCAGGCGGAGGGAGAACACTGAAGCTTTCTTT
j_gene: TRBJ1-1
abundance: -
d_gene: -
v_gene: TRBV6-1

CDR3aa: CASSLESGAEKLFF
CDR3nt: TGTGCCAGCAGCTTGGAGAGTGGAGCCGAAAAACTGTTTTTT
j_gene: TRBJ1-4
abundance: -
d_gene: -
v_gene: TRBV5-4

CDR3aa: CASSYSQGSYEQYF
CDR3nt: TGTGCCAGCAGTTACTCACAGGGTTCCTACGAGCAGTACTTC
j_gene: TRBJ2-7
abundance: -
d_gene: -
v_gene: TRBV6-5

CDR3aa: CASSFGTGNTEAFF
CDR3nt: TGTGCCAGCAGCTTCGGGACAGGGAACACTGAAGCTTTCTTT
j_gene: TRBJ1-1
abundance: -
d_gene: TRBD1
v_gene: TRBV5-5

CDR3aa: CASSKVEDRGHGYTF
CDR3nt: TGTGCCAGCAGCAAAGTGGAGGACAGGGGGCATGGCTACACCTTC
j_gene: TRBJ1-2
abundance: -
d_gene: -
v_gene: TRBV21-1

CDR3aa: CASSEAGGGGQTQYF
CDR3nt: TGTGCCAGCAGTGAAGCGGGAGGCGGGGGGCAGACCCAGTACTTC
j_gene: TRBJ2-5
abundance: -
d_gene: TRBD2
v_gene: TRBV6-1

CDR3aa: CAIRGDSVNEQFF
CDR3nt: TGTGCCATCAGGGGGGACAGCGTCAATGAGCAGTTCTTC
j_gene: TRBJ2-1
abundance: -
d_gene: TRBD1
v_gene: TRBV10-3

CDR3aa: CSVVDPSPDTQYF
CDR3nt: TGCAGCGTTGTGGATCCTAGCCCAGATACGCAGTATTTT
j_gene: TRBJ2-3
abundance: -
d_gene: -
v_gene: TRBV29-1

CDR3aa: CASSQRAGGSSYNEQFF
CDR3nt: TGCGCCAGCAGCCAACGAGCGGGGGGGAGCTCCTACAATGAGCAGTTCTTC
j_gene: TRBJ2-1
abundance: -
d_gene: TRBD2
v_gene: TRBV4-1